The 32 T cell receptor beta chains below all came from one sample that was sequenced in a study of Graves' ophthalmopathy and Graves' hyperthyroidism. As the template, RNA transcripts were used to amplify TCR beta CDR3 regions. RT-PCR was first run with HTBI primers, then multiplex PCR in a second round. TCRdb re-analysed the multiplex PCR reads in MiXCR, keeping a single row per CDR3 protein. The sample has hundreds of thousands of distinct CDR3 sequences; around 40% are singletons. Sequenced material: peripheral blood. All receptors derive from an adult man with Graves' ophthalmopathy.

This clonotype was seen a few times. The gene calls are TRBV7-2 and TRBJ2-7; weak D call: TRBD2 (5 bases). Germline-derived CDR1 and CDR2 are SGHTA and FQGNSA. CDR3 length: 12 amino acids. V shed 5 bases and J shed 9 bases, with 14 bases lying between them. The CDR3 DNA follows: TGTGCCAGCAGCCCCACTGAGGGTCGGCAGTACTTC. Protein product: CASSPTEGRQYF.

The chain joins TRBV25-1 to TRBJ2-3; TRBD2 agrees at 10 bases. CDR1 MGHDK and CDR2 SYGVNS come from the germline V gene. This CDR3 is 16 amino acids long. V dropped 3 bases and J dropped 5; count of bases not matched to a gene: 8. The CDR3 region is CASSEGLARTEDTQYF. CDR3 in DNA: TGTGCCAGCAGTGAGGGACTAGCGCGGACCGAAGATACGCAGTATTTT.

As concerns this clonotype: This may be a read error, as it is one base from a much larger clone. The CDR3, as DNA: TGTGCCAATAGTCCCGAGACAGCGATGAACACTGAAGCTTTCTTT. Translation gives CANSPETAMNTEAFF. This chain uses TRBV19 with TRBJ1-1; tentative D call: TRBD1 (5 bases). CDR3 length: 15 amino acids. From germline, CDR1 is LNHDA and CDR2 SQIVND (reference sequence). Full variable domain (outside the CDR3, taken from reference TRBV19 and TRBJ1-1): DGGITQSPKYLFRKEGQNVTLSCEQNLNHDAMYWYRQDPGQGLRLIYYSQIVNDFQKGDIAEGYSVSREKKESFPLTVTSAQKNPTAFYLCANSPETAMNTEAFFGQGTRLTVV.

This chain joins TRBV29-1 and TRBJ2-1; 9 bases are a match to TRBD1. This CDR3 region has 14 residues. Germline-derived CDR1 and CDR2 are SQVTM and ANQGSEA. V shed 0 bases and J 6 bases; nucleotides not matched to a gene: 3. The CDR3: CSVEEAGQGNEQFF. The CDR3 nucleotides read TGCAGCGTTGAAGAAGCGGGACAGGGCAATGAGCAGTTCTTC.

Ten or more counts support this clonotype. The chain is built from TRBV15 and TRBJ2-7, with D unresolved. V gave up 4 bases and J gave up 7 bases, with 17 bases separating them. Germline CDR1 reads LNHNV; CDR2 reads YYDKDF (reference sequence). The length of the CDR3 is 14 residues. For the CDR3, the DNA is TGTGCCACCAGCATCCGGACCGGCTTAGGTGAGCAGTACTTC. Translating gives CATSIRTGLGEQYF.

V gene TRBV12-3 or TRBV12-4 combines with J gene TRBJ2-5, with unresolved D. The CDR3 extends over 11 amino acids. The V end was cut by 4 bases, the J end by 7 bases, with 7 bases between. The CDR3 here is CASSWIGTQYF. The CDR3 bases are TGTGCCAGCAGTTGGATCGGGACCCAGTACTTC.

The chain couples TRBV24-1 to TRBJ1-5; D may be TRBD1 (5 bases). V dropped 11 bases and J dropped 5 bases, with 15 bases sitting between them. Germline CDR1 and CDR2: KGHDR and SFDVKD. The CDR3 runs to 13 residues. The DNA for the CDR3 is TGTGCCAGCTCGGCGGGGGTCCATCAGCCCCAGCATTTT. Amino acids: CASSAGVHQPQHF.

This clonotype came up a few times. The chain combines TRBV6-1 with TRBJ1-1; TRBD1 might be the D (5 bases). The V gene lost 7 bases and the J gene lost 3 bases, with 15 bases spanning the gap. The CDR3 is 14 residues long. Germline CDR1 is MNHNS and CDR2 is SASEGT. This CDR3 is CASNLQGRYTEAFF. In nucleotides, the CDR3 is TGTGCCAGCAATCTTCAGGGACGGTACACTGAAGCTTTCTTT.

CDR3 in amino acids: CASSSPGVFLGANVLTF. CDR3 in DNA: TGTGCCAGCAGCTCACCTGGGGTTTTTCTGGGGGCCAACGTCCTGACTTTC. The chain combines TRBV7-9 with TRBJ2-6; no firm D call. CDR1 and CDR2 from the germline V gene are SEHNR and FQNEAQ (reference sequence). This CDR3 has 17 residues. V was trimmed by 4 bases and J by 4 bases, leaving 17 bases between them.

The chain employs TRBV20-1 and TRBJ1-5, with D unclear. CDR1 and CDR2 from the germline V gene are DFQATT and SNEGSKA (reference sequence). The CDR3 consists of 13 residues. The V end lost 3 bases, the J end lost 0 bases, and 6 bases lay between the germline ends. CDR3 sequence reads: CSASSRSNQPQHF. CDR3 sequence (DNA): TGCAGTGCTAGTTCCCGTAGCAATCAGCCCCAGCATTTT.

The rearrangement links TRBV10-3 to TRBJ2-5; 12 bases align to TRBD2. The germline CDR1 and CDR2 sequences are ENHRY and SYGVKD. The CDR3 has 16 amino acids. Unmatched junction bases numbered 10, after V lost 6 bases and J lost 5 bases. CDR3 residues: CAIRTSGRRHEETQYF. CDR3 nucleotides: TGTGCCATCAGAACTAGCGGGAGGAGGCACGAGGAGACCCAGTACTTC.

The CDR3 reads CASSDSAGSMFF. CDR3 nucleotide sequence: TGTGCCAGCAGTGATAGTGCCGGGTCGATGTTTTTT. This sequence joins TRBV25-1 and TRBJ2-2, with D unresolved. The CDR3 covers 12 residues. The germline V gene encodes CDR1 MGHDK and CDR2 SYGVNS. The V end was cut by 3 bases, the J end by 15 bases, with 14 bases between.

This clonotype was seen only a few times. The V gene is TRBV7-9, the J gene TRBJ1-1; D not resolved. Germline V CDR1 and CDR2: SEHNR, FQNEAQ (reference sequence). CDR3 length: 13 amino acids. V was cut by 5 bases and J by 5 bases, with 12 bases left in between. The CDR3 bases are TGTGCCAGCAGCCACCCCCCGAGTACTGAAGCTTTCTTT. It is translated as CASSHPPSTEAFF.

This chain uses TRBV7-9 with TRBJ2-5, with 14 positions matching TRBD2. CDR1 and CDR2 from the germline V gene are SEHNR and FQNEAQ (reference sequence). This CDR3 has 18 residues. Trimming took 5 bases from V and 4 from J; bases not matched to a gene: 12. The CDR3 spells CASSGPSSGLAGGETQYF. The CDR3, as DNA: TGTGCCAGCAGCGGGCCAAGCAGTGGACTAGCGGGAGGAGAGACCCAGTACTTC.

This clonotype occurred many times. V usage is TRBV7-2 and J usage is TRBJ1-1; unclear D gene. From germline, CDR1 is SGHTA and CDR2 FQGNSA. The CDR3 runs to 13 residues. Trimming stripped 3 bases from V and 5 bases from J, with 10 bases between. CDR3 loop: CASSLELLTEAFF. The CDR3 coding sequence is TGTGCCAGCAGCTTGGAGCTTTTGACTGAAGCTTTCTTT.

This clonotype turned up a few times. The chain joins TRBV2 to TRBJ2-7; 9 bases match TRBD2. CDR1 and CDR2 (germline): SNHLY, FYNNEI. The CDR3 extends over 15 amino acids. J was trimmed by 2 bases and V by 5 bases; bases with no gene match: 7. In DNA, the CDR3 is TGTGCCAGCAGTCAGGGAAGCGGGGGGACCTACGAGCAGTACTTC. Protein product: CASSQGSGGTYEQYF.

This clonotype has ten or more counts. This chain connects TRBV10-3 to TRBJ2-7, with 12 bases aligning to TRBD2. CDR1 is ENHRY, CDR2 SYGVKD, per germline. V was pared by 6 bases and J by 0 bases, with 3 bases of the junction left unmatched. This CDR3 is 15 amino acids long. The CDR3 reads CAIRPGLAGSYEQYF. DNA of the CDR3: TGTGCCATCAGACCGGGACTAGCGGGCTCCTACGAGCAGTACTTC.

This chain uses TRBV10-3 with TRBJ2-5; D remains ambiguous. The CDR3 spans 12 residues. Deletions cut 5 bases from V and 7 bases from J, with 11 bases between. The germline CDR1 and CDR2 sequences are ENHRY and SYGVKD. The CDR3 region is CAISFTGGTQYF. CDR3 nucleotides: TGTGCCATCAGTTTCACCGGTGGGACCCAGTACTTC.

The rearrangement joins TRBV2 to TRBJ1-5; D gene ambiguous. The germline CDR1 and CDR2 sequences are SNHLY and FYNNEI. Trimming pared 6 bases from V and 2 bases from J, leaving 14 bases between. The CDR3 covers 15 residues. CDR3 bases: TGTGCCAGCAGGTTTAGATCGGGTCGCAATCAGCCCCAGCATTTT. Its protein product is CASRFRSGRNQPQHF. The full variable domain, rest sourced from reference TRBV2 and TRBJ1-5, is EPEVTQTPSHQVTQMGQEVILRCVPISNHLYFYWYRQILGQKVEFLVSFYNNEISEKSEIFDDQFSVERPDGSNFTLKIRSTKLEDSAMYFCASRFRSGRNQPQHFGDGTRLSIL.

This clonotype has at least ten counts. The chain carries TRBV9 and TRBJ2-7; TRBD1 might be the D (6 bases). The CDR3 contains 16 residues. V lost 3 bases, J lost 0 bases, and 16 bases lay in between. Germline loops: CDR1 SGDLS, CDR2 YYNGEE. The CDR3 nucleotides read TGTGCCAGCAGCGCGGACACAGGGACCATCTCCTACGAGCAGTACTTC. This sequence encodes CASSADTGTISYEQYF.

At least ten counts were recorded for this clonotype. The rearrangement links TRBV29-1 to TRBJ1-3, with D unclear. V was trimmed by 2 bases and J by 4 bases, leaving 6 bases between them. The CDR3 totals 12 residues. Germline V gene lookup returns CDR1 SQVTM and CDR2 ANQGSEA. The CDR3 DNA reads TGCAGCGTTGAATTACAGGGAAACACCATATATTTT. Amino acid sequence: CSVELQGNTIYF.

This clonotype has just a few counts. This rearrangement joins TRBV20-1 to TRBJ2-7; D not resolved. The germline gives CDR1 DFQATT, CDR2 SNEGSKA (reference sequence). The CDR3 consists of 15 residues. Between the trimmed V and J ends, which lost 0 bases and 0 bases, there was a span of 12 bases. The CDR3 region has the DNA TGCAGTGCTAGAGATCGAACAGTGAGCTCCTACGAGCAGTACTTC. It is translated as CSARDRTVSSYEQYF.

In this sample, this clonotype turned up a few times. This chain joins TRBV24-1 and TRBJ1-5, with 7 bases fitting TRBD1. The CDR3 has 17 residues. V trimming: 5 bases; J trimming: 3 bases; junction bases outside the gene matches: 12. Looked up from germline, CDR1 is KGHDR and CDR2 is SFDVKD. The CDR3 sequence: CATSVRRDRGNNQPQHF. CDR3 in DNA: TGTGCCACCAGTGTCCGCCGGGACAGAGGAAACAATCAGCCCCAGCATTTT.

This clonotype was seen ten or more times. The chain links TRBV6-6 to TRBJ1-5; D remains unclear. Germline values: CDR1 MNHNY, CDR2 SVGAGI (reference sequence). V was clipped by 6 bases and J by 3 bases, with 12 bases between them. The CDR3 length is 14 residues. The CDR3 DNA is TGTGCCAGCAGCCGTAGGATGGACAATCAGCCCCAGCATTTT. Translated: CASSRRMDNQPQHF.

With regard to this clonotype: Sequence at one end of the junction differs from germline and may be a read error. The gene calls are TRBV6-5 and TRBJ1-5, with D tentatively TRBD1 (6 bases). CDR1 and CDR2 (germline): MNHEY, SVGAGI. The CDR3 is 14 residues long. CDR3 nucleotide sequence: TGTGCCAGCACTTACGGAGGGGGGGCCCAGCCCCAGCATTTT. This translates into CASTYGGGAQPQHF.

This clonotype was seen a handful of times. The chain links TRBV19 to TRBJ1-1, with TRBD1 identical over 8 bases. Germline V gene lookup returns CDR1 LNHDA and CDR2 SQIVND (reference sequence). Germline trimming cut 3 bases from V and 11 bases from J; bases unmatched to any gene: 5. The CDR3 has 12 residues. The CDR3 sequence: CASSIGGQAAFF. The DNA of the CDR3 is TGTGCCAGTAGTATCGGGGGACAGGCGGCTTTCTTT.

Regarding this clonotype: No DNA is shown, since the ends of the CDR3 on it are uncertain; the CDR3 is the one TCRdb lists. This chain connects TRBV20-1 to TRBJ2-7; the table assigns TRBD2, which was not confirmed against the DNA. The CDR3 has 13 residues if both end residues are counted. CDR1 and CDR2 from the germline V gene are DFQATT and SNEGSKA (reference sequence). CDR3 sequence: CSTSGLAGGEQYF.

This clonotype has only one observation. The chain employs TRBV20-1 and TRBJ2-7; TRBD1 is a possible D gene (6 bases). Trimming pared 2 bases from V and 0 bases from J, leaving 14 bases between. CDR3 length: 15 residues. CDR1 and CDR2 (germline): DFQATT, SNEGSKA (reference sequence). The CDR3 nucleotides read TGCAGTGCTAGATTACAGGGAAGGAGCTCCTACGAGCAGTACTTC. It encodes CSARLQGRSSYEQYF.

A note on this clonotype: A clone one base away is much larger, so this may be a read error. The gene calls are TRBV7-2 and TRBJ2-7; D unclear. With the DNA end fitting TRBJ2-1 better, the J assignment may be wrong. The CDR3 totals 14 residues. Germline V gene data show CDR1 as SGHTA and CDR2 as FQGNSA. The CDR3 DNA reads TGTGCCAGCAGCTTCTTTTATCTGGGCTCCGAGCAGTTCTTC. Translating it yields CASSFFYLGSEQFF.

The CDR3 DNA follows: TGTGCCAGCAGCGTAGGGTTGGGCGGATCGGCCCTCCACTTT. As protein: CASSVGLGGSALHF. This rearrangement joins TRBV9 to TRBJ1-6; D unclear. V was shortened by 0 bases and J by 14 bases, with 15 bases between the two germline ends. The CDR3 loop spans 14 amino acids. Germline CDR1 and CDR2: SGDLS and YYNGEE.

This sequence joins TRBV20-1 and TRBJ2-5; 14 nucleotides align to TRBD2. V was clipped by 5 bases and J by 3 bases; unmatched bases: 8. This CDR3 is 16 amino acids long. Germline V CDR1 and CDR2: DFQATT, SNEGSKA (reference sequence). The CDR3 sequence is CSAGGLAGGIKETQYF. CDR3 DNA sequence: TGCAGTGCTGGAGGACTAGCGGGGGGTATTAAAGAGACCCAGTACTTC.

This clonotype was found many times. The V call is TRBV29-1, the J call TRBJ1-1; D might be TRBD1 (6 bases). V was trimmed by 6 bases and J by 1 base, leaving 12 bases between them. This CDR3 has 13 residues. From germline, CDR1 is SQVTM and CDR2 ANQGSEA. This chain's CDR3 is CSVHRDGNTEAFF. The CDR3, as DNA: TGCAGCGTCCACAGGGACGGGAACACTGAAGCTTTCTTT.